This T cell receptor beta chain was identified in a study of shared clonotypes between healthy human individuals. The study, taken as a whole, reports: A few donors had about 5.1% of their naive CD4 clonotypes in common. Researchers sampled only blood; tissue repertoires likely differ.

Concerning this clone: The antigen remains undetermined.

All donors qualified as healthy HIV-negative adults and had experienced no recent acute infections or vaccinations. After removal of 4 bases from V and 9 bases from J, the junction contained 15 bases not matched to a gene. The CDR3 runs 18 residues. From germline, CDR1 is SEHNR and CDR2 FQNEAQ (reference sequence). Profiled with immunoSEQ multiplex PCR; TCRdb holds only in-frame clones, not every one. This table has about 1.5 million clones, about 98% appearing once. Sequenced: naive CD4+ T cells sorted from blood. Subset here: CD45RA+ positively selected. The chain has TRBV7-9 and TRBJ2-1, with 13 nucleotides matching TRBD2. The sequence was obtained from a man aged 30 to 45 in good health. CDR3 sequence reads: CASSSRTSGSIRGAEQFF. CDR3 DNA: TGTGCCAGCAGCTCCAGGACTAGCGGGAGTATTCGGGGGGCTGAGCAGTTCTTC.